The 12 T cell receptor beta chains below were found in one sample sequenced in a study of Ad26.COV2.S vaccination and SARS-CoV-2 variants. Sequenced by immunoSEQ multiplex PCR; TCRdb stores in-frame clones only, minus some. The sample has a few hundred thousand clones; 70% to 90% are singletons. As for treatment: around 19 received Ad26.COV2.S at low or high dose, single or two shots; several received placebo; per-sample allocation not given. The samples were gathered on day 63 after the first injection of vaccine or placebo. This sample comprised peripheral blood, obtained in a trial of Ad26.COV2.S vaccine versus placebo. These receptors originate from a person aged 18 to 59 who received the Ad26.COV2.S COVID-19 vaccine or a placebo.

The J gene is TRBJ2-7, the V gene TRBV6-5; 10 bases map to TRBD2. V lost 6 bases, J lost 2 bases, and 7 bases stayed unmatched. CDR1 is MNHEY, CDR2 SVGAGI, per germline. The CDR3 runs to 15 residues. The CDR3 region is CASRVAGGATYEQYF. The CDR3 DNA sequence: TGTGCCAGCAGAGTAGCGGGGGGAGCGACCTACGAGCAGTACTTC.

The rearrangement links TRBV28 to TRBJ1-5; 12 positions agree with TRBD1. CDR1 is MDHEN, CDR2 SYDVKM, per germline. The ends lost 4 bases at V and 4 bases at J; junction bases unmatched: 8. CDR3 length equals 17 residues. The CDR3 sequence is CASSSAGTGGVNQPQHF. The DNA of the CDR3 is TGTGCCAGCAGTTCAGCCGGGACAGGGGGCGTGAATCAGCCCCAGCATTTT.

The chain links TRBV10-2 to TRBJ2-5; TRBD1 aligns across 10 bases. This CDR3 has 14 amino acids. Germline V gene data show CDR1 as WSHSY and CDR2 as SAAADI. The junction had 2 bases not matched to a gene; V was cut back by 5 bases and J by 2 bases. CDR3 region: CASSRTGGQETQYF. The CDR3 DNA reads TGCGCCAGCAGTAGGACAGGGGGTCAAGAGACCCAGTACTTC.

The gene calls are TRBV5-5 and TRBJ1-1; D gene uncertain. This CDR3 contains 15 residues. Germline V gives CDR1 SGHKS, CDR2 YYEKEE (reference sequence). Trimming stripped 3 bases from V and 3 bases from J, with 15 bases between. Here the CDR3 DNA reads TGTGCCAGCAGCTCGGACGCTCGTTGGTACACTGAAGCTTTCTTT. Encoded protein: CASSSDARWYTEAFF.

The chain links TRBV27 to TRBJ2-3; TRBD1 matches at 10 bases. Germline CDR1 reads MNHEY; CDR2 reads SMNVEV (reference sequence). The CDR3 contains 17 residues. J was trimmed by 2 bases and V by 1 base; bases with no gene match: 6. The CDR3 DNA sequence: TGTGCCAGCAGTTTATTGGGACAGGGGCCATACACAGATACGCAGTATTTT. The encoded protein is CASSLLGQGPYTDTQYF.

The chain combines TRBV7-8 with TRBJ2-2; D unresolved. The V end lost 3 bases, the J end lost 0 bases, and 11 bases lay between the germline ends. CDR3 length equals 16 residues. The germline gives CDR1 SGHVS, CDR2 FQNEAQ. The CDR3 loop is CASSFGPRSNTGELFF. Here the CDR3 DNA reads TGTGCCAGCAGCTTCGGACCGAGATCGAACACCGGGGAGCTGTTTTTT.

V and J are TRBV11-2 and TRBJ2-1; D may be TRBD2 (5 bases). V was cut by 1 base and J by 7 bases, with 11 bases left in between. The CDR3 runs 14 residues. Germline assignment: CDR1 SGHAT and CDR2 FQNNGV. The CDR3 nucleotides read TGTGCCAGCAGCTTAGTCTCGGGGATGAATGAGCAGTTCTTC. It translates to CASSLVSGMNEQFF.

The J gene is TRBJ1-4, the V gene TRBV21-1. TRBV21-1 is given as a pseudogene. This CDR3 spans 19 amino acids. CDR3 amino acids: CASSKGNGREVATNEKLFF. CDR3 DNA: TGTGCCAGCAGCAAAGGTAACGGCAGGGAGGTTGCAACTAATGAAAAACTGTTTTTT.

Turning to this clone: Other DNA sequences in the same sample also yield this CDR3. The V gene is TRBV11-2, the J gene TRBJ2-1; D is undetermined. V lost 3 bases, J lost 10 bases, and 10 bases lay in between. From germline, CDR1 is SGHAT and CDR2 FQNNGV. The CDR3 has 12 amino acids. The chain's CDR3 is CASSFAFGEQFF. Written as DNA, the CDR3 is TGTGCCAGCAGCTTTGCGTTCGGGGAGCAGTTCTTC.

The V call is TRBV18, the J call TRBJ2-2, with 8 bases identical to TRBD1. V trimming: 3 bases; J trimming: 7 bases; junction bases outside the gene matches: 10. The CDR3 is 16 residues long. Germline V gene lookup returns CDR1 KGHSH and CDR2 LQKENI. This chain's CDR3 is CASSPDGQGRNGELFF. The DNA of the CDR3 is TGTGCCAGCTCACCCGATGGACAGGGCCGTAACGGGGAGCTGTTTTTT.

The rearrangement joins TRBV5-4 to TRBJ2-7; D unclear. CDR3 size: 13 residues. The germline V gene encodes CDR1 SGHNT and CDR2 YYREEE (reference sequence). Between the trimmed V and J ends, which lost 4 bases and 5 bases, there was a span of 13 bases. CDR3: CASSLPGRHEQYF. The CDR3 DNA reads TGTGCCAGCAGCCTCCCCGGTAGGCACGAGCAGTACTTC. The whole variable domain, remainder taken from reference TRBV5-4 and TRBJ2-7, is ETGVTQSPTHLIKTRGQQVTLRCSSQSGHNTVSWYQQALGQGPQFIFQYYREEENGRGNFPPRFSGLQFPNYSSELNVNALELDDSALYLCASSLPGRHEQYFGPGTRLTVT.

The rearrangement links TRBV9 to TRBJ1-4, with D maybe TRBD1 (5 bases). CDR3 length: 15 amino acids. Germline values: CDR1 SGDLS, CDR2 YYNGEE. With 2 bases removed from V and 6 bases from J, the gap between germline ends came to 14 bases. This CDR3 is CASSVGTGRYEKLFF. In DNA form, the CDR3 reads TGTGCCAGCAGCGTCGGGACGGGGAGGTATGAAAAACTGTTTTTT.